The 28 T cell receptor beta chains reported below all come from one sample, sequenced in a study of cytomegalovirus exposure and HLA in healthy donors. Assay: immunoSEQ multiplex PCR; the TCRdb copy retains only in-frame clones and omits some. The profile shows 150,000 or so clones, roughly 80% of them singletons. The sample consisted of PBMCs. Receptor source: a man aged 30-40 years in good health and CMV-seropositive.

CDR3 in DNA: TGTGCCAGCAGCGCCGGGACTCCAGATACGCAGTATTTT. Protein sequence: CASSAGTPDTQYF. The chain is built from TRBV2 and TRBJ2-3; D possibly corresponds to TRBD2 (6 bases). Germline values: CDR1 SNHLY, CDR2 FYNNEI. Trimming shortened V by 6 bases and J by 4 bases, and 11 bases separated the two germline ends. The CDR3 is 13 amino acids.

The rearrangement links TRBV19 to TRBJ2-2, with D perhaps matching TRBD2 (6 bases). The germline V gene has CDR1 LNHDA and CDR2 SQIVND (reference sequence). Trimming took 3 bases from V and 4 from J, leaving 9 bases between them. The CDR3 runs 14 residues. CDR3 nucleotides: TGTGCCAGTAGTATGTTGCGGGGCACCGGGGAGCTGTTTTTT. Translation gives CASSMLRGTGELFF.

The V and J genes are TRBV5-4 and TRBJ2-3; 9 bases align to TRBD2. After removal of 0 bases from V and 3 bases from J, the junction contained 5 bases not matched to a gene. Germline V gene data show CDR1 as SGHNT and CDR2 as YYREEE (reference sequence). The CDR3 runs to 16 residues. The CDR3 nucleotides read TGTGCCAGCAGCTTGGATCGAGCGGGGGGAACAGATACGCAGTATTTT. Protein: CASSLDRAGGTDTQYF. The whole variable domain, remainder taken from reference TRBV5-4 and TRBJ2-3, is ETGVTQSPTHLIKTRGQQVTLRCSSQSGHNTVSWYQQALGQGPQFIFQYYREEENGRGNFPPRFSGLQFPNYSSELNVNALELDDSALYLCASSLDRAGGTDTQYFGPGTRLTVL.

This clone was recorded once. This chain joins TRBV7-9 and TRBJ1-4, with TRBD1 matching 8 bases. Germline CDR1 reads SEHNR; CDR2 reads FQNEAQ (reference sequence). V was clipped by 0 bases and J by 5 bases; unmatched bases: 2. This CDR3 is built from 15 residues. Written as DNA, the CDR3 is TGTGCCAGCAGCTTAGCGACAGGGGCAAATGAAAAACTGTTTTTT. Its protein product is CASSLATGANEKLFF.

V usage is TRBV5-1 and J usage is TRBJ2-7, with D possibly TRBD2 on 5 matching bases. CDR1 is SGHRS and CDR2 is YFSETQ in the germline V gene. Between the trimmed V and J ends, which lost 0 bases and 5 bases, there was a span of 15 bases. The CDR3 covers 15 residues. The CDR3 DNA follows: TGCGCCAGCAGCTTGGGGACGCTCACCGGGGACGAGCAGTACTTC. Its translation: CASSLGTLTGDEQYF. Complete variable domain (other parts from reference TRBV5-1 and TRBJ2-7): KAGVTQTPRYLIKTRGQQVTLSCSPISGHRSVSWYQQTPGQGLQFLFEYFSETQRNKGNFPGRFSGRQFSNSRSEMNVSTLELGDSALYLCASSLGTLTGDEQYFGPGTRLTVT.

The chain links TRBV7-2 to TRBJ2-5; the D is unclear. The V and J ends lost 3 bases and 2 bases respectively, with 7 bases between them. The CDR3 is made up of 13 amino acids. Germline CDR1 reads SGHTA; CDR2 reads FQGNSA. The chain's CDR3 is CASSLNRQETQYF. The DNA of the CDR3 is TGTGCCAGCAGCTTGAACAGACAAGAGACCCAGTACTTC. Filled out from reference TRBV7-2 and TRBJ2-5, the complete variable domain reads GAGVSQSPSNKVTEKGKDVELRCDPISGHTALYWYRQSLGQGLEFLIYFQGNSAPDKSGLPSDRFSAERTGGSVSTLTIQRTQQEDSAVYLCASSLNRQETQYFGPGTRLLVL.

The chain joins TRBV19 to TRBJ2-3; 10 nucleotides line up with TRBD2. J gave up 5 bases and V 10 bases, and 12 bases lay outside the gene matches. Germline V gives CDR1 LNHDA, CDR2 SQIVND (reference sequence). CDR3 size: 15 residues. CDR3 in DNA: TGTGCCACCGCATGGGGAGGACTAGCGGTAGATACGCAGTATTTT. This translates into CATAWGGLAVDTQYF.

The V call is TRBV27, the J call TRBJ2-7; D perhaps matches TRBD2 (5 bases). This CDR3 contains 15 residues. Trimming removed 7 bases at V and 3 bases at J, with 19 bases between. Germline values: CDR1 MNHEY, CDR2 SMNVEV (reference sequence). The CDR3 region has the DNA TGTGCCAGCACCCCAAGTGGCGGGTCCTACTACGAGCAGTACTTC. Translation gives CASTPSGGSYYEQYF.

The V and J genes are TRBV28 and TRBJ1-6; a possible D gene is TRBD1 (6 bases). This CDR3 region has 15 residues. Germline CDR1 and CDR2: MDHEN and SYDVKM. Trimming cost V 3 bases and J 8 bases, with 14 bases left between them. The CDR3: CASSFNREVDSPLHF. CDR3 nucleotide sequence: TGTGCCAGCAGTTTCAACAGGGAAGTAGATTCACCCCTCCACTTT.

CDR3 nucleotide sequence: TGTGCCAGCAGACAGGGATCCTACGAGCAGTACTTC. Translation: CASRQGSYEQYF. V usage is TRBV28 and J usage is TRBJ2-7; TRBD1 might be the D (6 bases). In germline, CDR1 is MDHEN, CDR2 SYDVKM. Trimming shortened V by 6 bases and J by 1 base, and 7 bases separated the two germline ends. This CDR3 contains 12 residues.

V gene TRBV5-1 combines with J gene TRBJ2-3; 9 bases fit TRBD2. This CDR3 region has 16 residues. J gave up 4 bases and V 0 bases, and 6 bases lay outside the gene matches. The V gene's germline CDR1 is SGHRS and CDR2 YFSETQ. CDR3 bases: TGCGCCAGCAGCTTGGAGGGGCGGGAGGGTGCAGATACGCAGTATTTT. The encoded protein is CASSLEGREGADTQYF.

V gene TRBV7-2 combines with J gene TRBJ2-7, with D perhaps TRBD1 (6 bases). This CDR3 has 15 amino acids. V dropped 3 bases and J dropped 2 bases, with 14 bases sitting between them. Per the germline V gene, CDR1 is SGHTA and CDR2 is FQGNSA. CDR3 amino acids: CASSFDRTPTYEQYF. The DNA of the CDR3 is TGTGCCAGCAGCTTCGACAGGACCCCGACCTACGAGCAGTACTTC.

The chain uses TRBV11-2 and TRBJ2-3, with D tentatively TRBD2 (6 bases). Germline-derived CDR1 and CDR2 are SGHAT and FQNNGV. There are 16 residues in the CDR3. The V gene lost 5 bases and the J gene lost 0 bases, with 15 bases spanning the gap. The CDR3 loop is CASSPAGLVSTDTQYF. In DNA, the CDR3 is TGTGCCAGCAGCCCCGCGGGGTTGGTTAGCACAGATACGCAGTATTTT.

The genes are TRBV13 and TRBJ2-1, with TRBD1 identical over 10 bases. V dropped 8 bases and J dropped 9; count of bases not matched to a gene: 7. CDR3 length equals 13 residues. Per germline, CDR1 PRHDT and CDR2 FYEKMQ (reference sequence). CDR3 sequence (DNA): TGTGCCAGCCGAGGGACAGGGGACAGTGAGCAGTTCTTC. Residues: CASRGTGDSEQFF.

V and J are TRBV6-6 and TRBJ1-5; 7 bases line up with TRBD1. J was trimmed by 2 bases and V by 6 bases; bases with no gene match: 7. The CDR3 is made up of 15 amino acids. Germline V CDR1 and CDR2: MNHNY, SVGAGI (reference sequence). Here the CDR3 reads CASSRDRVGNQPQHF. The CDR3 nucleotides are TGTGCCAGCAGCCGCGACAGGGTTGGCAATCAGCCCCAGCATTTT.

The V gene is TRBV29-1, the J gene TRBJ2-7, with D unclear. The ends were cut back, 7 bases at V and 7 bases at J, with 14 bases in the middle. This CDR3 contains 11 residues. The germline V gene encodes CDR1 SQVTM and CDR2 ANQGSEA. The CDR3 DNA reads TGCAGCGCTGGTACTCTGCCTGAGCAGTACTTC. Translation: CSAGTLPEQYF.

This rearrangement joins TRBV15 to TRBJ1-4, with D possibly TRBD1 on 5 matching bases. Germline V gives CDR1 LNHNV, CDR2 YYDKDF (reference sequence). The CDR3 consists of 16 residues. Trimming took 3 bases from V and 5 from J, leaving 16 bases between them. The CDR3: CATSRDIGSTNEKLFF. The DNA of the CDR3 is TGTGCCACCAGCAGGGACATTGGCAGTACAAATGAAAAACTGTTTTTT.

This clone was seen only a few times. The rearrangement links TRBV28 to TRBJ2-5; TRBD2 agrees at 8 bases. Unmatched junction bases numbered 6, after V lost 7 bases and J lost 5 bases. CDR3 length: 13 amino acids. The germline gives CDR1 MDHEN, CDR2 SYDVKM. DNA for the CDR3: TGTGCCAGCACCGGCGGGGGGCAGGAGACCCAGTACTTC. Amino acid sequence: CASTGGGQETQYF.

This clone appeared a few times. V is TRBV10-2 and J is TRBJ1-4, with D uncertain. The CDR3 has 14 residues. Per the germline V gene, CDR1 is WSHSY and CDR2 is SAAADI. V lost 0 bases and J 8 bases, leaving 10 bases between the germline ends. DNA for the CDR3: TGCGCCAGCAGTGAGTCTGGAGAACGGGAAAAACTGTTTTTT. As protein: CASSESGEREKLFF.

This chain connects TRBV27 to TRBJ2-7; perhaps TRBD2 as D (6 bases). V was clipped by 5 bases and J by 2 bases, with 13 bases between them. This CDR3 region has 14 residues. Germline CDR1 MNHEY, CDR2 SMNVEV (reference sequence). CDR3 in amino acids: CASSPRPGAYEQYF. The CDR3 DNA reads TGTGCCAGCAGTCCACGCCCGGGGGCCTACGAGCAGTACTTC.

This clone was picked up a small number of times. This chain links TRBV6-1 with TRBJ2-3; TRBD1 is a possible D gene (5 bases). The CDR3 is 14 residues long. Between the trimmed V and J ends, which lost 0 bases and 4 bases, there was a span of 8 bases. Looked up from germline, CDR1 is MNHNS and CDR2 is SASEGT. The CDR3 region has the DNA TGTGCCAGCAGTGAAGCGTCAGGGTCAGATACGCAGTATTTT. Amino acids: CASSEASGSDTQYF.

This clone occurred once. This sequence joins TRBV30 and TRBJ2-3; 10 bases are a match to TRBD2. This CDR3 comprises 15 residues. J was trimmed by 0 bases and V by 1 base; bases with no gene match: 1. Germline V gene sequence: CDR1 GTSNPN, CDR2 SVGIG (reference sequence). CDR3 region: CAWSALAGSTDTQYF. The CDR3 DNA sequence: TGTGCCTGGAGTGCACTAGCGGGGAGCACAGATACGCAGTATTTT.

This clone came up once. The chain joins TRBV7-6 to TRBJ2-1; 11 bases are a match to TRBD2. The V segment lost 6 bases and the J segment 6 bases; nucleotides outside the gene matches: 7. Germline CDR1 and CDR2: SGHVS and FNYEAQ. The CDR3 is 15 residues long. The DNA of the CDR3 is TGTGCCAGCAGTCATAGCGGGGGGGCCCCCAATGAGCAGTTCTTC. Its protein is CASSHSGGAPNEQFF.

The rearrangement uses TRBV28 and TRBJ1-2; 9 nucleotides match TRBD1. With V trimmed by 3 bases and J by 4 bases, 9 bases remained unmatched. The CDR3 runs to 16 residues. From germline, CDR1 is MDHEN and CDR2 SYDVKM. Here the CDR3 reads CASSLWGQGSGYGYTF. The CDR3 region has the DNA TGTGCCAGCAGTTTGTGGGGACAGGGCTCAGGCTATGGCTACACCTTC.

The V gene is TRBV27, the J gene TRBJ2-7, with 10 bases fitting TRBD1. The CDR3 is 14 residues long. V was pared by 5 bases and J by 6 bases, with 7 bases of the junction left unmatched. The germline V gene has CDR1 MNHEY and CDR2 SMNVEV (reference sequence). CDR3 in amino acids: CASSRGGQGFEQYF. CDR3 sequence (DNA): TGTGCCAGCAGTAGGGGGGGACAGGGGTTCGAGCAGTACTTC.

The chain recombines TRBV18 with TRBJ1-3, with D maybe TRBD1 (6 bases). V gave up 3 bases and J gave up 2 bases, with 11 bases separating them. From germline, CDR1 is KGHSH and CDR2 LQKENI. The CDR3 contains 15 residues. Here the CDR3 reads CASSPSNRAGNTIYF. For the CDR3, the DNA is TGTGCCAGCTCACCGTCAAACAGGGCTGGAAACACCATATATTTT.

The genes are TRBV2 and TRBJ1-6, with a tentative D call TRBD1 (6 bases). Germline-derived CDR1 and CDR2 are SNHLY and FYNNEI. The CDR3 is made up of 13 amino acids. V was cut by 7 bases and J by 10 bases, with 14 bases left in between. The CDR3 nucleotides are TGTGCCAGCATCAACAGGGAAGAATCACCCCTCCACTTT. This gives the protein CASINREESPLHF.

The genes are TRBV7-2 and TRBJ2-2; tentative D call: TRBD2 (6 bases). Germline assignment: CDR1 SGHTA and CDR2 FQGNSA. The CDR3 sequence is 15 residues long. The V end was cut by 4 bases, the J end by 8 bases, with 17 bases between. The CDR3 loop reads CASSSTMGGGGELFF. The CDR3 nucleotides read TGTGCCAGCAGCTCCACTATGGGGGGAGGAGGGGAGCTGTTTTTT.